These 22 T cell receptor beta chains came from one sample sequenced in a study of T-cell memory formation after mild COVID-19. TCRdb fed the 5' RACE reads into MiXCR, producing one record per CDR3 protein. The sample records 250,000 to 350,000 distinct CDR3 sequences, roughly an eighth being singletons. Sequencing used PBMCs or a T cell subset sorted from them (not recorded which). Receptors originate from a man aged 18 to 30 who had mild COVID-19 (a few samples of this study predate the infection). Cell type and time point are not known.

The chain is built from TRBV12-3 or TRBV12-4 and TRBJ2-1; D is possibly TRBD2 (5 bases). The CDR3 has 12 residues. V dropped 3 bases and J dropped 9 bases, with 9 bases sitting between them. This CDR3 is CASSFGRLEQFF. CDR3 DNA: TGTGCCAGCAGTTTTGGGAGACTTGAGCAGTTCTTC.

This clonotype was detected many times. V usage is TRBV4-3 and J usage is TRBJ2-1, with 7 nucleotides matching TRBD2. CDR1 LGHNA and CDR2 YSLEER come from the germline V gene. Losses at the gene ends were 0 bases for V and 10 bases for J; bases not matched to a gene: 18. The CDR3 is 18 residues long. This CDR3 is CASSQDPGRGVPHGEQFF. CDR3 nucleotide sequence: TGCGCCAGCAGCCAAGATCCGGGACGGGGGGTCCCTCACGGAGAGCAGTTCTTC.

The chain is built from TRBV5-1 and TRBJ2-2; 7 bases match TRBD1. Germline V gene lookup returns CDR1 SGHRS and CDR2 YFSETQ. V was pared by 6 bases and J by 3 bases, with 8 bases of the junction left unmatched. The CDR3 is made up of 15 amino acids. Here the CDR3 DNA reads TGCGCCAGCACCGAGGGGGCTTTGTACACCGGGGAGCTGTTTTTT. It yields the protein CASTEGALYTGELFF.

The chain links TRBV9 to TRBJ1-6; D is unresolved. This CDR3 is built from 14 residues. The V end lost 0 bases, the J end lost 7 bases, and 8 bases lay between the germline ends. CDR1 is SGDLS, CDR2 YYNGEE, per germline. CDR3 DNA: TGTGCCAGCAGCGTAGACAAGGTGAATTCACCCCTCCACTTT. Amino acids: CASSVDKVNSPLHF.

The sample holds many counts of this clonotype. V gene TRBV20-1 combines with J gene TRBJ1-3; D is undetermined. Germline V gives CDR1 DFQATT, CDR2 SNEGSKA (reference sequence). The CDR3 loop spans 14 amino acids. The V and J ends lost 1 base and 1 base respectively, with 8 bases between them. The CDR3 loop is CSARGPLSGNTIYF. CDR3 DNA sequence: TGCAGTGCTAGAGGCCCGCTATCTGGAAACACCATATATTTT.

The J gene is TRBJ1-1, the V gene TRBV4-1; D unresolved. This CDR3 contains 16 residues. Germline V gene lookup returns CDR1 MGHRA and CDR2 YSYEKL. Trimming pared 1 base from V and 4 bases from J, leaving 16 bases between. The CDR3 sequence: CASSQVDMGFATEAFF. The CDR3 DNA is TGCGCCAGCAGCCAAGTGGATATGGGATTCGCCACTGAAGCTTTCTTT.

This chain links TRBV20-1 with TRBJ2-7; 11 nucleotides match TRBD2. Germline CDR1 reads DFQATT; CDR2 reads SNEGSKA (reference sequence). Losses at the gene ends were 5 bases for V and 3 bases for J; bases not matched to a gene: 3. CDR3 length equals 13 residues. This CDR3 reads CSASSGGLYEQYF. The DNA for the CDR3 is TGCAGTGCTTCTAGCGGGGGGCTCTACGAGCAGTACTTC.

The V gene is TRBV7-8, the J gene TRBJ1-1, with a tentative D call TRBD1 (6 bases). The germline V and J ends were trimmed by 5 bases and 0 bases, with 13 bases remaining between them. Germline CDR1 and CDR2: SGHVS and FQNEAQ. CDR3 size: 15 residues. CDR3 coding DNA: TGTGCCAGCAGCAGAGGACAGATCATGAACACTGAAGCTTTCTTT. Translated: CASSRGQIMNTEAFF.

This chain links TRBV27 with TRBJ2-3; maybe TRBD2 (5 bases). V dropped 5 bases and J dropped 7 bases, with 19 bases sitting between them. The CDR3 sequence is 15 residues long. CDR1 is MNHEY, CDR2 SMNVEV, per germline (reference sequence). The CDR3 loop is CASSLISAVSNTQYF. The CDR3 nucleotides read TGTGCCAGCAGTCTTATTAGCGCGGTTTCAAATACGCAGTATTTT.

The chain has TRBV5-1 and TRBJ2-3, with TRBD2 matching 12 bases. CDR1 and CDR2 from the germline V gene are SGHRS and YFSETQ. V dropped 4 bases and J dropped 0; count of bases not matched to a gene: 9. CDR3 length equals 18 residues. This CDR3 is CASSGLAGGVSSTDTQYF. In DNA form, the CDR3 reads TGCGCCAGCAGCGGCCTAGCGGGGGGGGTTTCTAGCACAGATACGCAGTATTTT.

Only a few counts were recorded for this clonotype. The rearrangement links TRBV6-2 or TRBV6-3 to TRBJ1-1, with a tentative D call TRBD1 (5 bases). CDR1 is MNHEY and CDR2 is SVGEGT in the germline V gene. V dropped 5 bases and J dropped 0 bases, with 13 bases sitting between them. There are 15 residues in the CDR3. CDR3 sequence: CASSLVGRMNTEAFF. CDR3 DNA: TGTGCCAGCAGTCTGGTGGGGCGGATGAACACTGAAGCTTTCTTT.

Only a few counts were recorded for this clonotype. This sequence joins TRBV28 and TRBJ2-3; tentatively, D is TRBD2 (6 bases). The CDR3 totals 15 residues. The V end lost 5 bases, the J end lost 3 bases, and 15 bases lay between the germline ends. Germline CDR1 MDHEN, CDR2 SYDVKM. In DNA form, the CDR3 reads TGTGCCAGCAGTACCCAGGGTGGGGGGACAGATACGCAGTATTTT. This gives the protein CASSTQGGGTDTQYF.

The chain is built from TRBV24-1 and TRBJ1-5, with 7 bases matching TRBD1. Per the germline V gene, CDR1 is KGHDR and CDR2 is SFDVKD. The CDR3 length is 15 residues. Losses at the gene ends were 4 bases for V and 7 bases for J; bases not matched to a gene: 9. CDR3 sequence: CATSDNYRGVQPQHF. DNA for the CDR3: TGTGCCACCAGTGACAATTACAGGGGTGTCCAGCCCCAGCATTTT.

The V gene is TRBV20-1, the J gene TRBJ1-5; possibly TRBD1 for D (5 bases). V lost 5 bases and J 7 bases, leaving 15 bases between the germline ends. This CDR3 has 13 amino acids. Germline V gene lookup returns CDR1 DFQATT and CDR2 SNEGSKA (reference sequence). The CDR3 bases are TGCAGTGCTGGACCCCGGGGGGACCAGCCCCAGCATTTT. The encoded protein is CSAGPRGDQPQHF.

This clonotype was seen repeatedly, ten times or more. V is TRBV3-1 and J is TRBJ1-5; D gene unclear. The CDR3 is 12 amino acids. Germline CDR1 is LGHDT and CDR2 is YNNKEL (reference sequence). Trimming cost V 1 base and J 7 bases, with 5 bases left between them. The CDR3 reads CASSQGAQPQHF. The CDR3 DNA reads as TGTGCCAGCAGCCAAGGAGCACAGCCCCAGCATTTT.

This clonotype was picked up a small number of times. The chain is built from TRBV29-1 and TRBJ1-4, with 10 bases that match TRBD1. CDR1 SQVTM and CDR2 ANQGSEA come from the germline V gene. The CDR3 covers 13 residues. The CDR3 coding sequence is TGCACCGTCCGGGACAGGGGTAATGAAAAACTGTTTTTT. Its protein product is CTVRDRGNEKLFF.

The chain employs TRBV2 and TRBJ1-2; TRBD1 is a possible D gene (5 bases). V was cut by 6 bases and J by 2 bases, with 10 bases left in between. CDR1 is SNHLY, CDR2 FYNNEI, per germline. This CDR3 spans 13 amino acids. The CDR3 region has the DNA TGTGCCAGCAGCTTTAAGGGGAACTATGGCTACACCTTC. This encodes CASSFKGNYGYTF.

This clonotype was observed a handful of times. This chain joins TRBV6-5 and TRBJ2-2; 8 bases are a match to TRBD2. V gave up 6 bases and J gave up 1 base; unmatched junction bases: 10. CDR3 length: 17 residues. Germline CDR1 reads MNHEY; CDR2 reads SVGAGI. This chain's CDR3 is CASSALTSGGNTGELFF. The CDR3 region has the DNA TGTGCCAGCAGCGCCTTAACTAGCGGCGGGAACACCGGGGAGCTGTTTTTT.

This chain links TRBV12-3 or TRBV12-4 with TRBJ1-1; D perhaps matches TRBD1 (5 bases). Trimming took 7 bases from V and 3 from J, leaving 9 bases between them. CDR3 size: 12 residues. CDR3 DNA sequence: TGTGCCAGCACCCTGGGGGACACTGAAGCTTTCTTT. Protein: CASTLGDTEAFF.

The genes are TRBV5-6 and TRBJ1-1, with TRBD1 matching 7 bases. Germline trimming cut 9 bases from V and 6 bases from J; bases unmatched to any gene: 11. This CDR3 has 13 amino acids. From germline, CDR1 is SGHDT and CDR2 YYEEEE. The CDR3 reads CATLMTGTAEAFF. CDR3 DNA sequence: TGTGCCACCCTGATGACAGGGACTGCTGAAGCTTTCTTT. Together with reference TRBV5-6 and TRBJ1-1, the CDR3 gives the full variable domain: DAGVTQSPTHLIKTRGQQVTLRCSPKSGHDTVSWYQQALGQGPQFIFQYYEEEERQRGNFPDRFSGHQFPNYSSELNVNALLLGDSALYLCATLMTGTAEAFFGQGTRLTVV.

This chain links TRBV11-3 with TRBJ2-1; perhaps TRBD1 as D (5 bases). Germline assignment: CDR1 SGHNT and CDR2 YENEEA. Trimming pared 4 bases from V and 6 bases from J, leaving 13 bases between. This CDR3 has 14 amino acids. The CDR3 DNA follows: TGTGCCAGCAGCTACTACGGTAGGGGCAATGAGCAGTTCTTC. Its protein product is CASSYYGRGNEQFF.

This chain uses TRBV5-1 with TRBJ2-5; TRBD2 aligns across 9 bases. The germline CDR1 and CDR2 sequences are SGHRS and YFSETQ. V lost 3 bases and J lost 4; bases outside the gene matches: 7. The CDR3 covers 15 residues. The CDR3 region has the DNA TGCGCCAGCAGCTCTAGCGGGGAACCGGGAGAGACCCAGTACTTC. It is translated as CASSSSGEPGETQYF.